These 30 T cell receptor beta chains were all obtained from the same sample, sequenced in a study of molecular identifiers for immune sequencing clone quantification. TCRdb analysed the PCR reads with MiXCR anew, one entry per CDR3 protein. The sample yields tens of thousands of distinct CDR3 sequences, 25% seen once. Sequences were obtained from naive CD8+ T cells from blood, with Jurkat cell RNA spiked in. Subset described: FACS-sorted CD8+CD4-CCR7+CD45RA+ naive T cells. These receptors originate from a human donor in good health. Some libraries in this study had Jurkat cell RNA spiked in.

Details on this clonotype: A much larger clone is a single base away; this may be a read error. The V gene is TRBV20-1, the J gene TRBJ2-1; a weak D match, TRBD2 (6 bases). The germline V gene encodes CDR1 DFQATT and CDR2 SNEGSKA (reference sequence). V shed 4 bases and J shed 9 bases, with 13 bases lying between them. The CDR3 consists of 12 residues. The CDR3 DNA reads TGCAGTGCTACTGGACGGGGGATTGAGCAGTTCTTC. It yields the protein CSATGRGIEQFF.

This rearrangement joins TRBV27 to TRBJ2-1, with TRBD1 as a possible D gene (6 bases). Germline V lookup: CDR1 MNHEY, CDR2 SMNVEV (reference sequence). The CDR3 runs to 16 residues. V gave up 3 bases and J gave up 0 bases, with 12 bases separating them. CDR3 DNA: TGTGCCAGCAGTTTGGGTCAGGGGACCTCCTACAATGAGCAGTTCTTC. This gives the protein CASSLGQGTSYNEQFF.

This clonotype was seen repeatedly, ten times or more. The chain has TRBV13 and TRBJ2-2; no reliable D call. CDR1 is PRHDT, CDR2 FYEKMQ, per germline (reference sequence). This CDR3 is 15 amino acids long. V dropped 6 bases and J dropped 1 base, with 12 bases sitting between them. The CDR3 here is CASRATKENTGELFF. The CDR3 DNA follows: TGTGCCAGCAGAGCCACAAAGGAGAACACCGGGGAGCTGTTTTTT. The complete variable domain, with remaining parts taken from reference TRBV13 and TRBJ2-2, reads AAGVIQSPRHLIKEKRETATLKCYPIPRHDTVYWYQQGPGQDPQFLISFYEKMQSDKGSIPDRFSAQQFSDYHSELNMSSLELGDSALYFCASRATKENTGELFFGEGSRLTVL.

Of note for this clonotype: Its ends do not fully match the called genes, so a read error is possible. The chain carries TRBV12-3 or TRBV12-4 and TRBJ1-1; D ambiguous. The CDR3 has 14 amino acids. CDR3 residues: CACSFGPMNTEAFF. In DNA form, the CDR3 reads TGTGCCTGCAGTTTCGGACCGATGAACACTGAAGCTTTCTTT.

This clonotype has ten or more counts. The chain carries TRBV13 and TRBJ2-7; no firm D call. The germline CDR1 and CDR2 sequences are PRHDT and FYEKMQ (reference sequence). This CDR3 has 14 amino acids. V lost 5 bases and J lost 3, with 14 bases in between. CDR3 DNA: TGTGCCAGCAGCCCCGGACGGCTCCTCTACGAGCAGTACTTC. It translates to CASSPGRLLYEQYF. Filled out from reference TRBV13 and TRBJ2-7, the complete variable domain reads AAGVIQSPRHLIKEKRETATLKCYPIPRHDTVYWYQQGPGQDPQFLISFYEKMQSDKGSIPDRFSAQQFSDYHSELNMSSLELGDSALYFCASSPGRLLYEQYFGPGTRLTVT.

This clonotype was seen repeatedly, ten times or more. The chain combines TRBV4-1 with TRBJ2-1; a weak D match, TRBD2 (6 bases). There are 13 residues in the CDR3. The germline gives CDR1 MGHRA, CDR2 YSYEKL. Trimming left V 3 bases short and J 9 bases short, with 12 bases between. In nucleotides, the CDR3 is TGCGCCAGCAGCCAGGGACTGGGCGTTGAGCAGTTCTTC. This sequence encodes CASSQGLGVEQFF.

This clonotype appeared many times. The rearrangement links TRBV6-5 to TRBJ1-2; 9 bases are a match to TRBD1. Germline V lookup: CDR1 MNHEY, CDR2 SVGAGI. V lost 0 bases to trimming and J lost 5 bases; unmatched junction nucleotides: 13. The CDR3 contains 18 residues. CDR3 in amino acids: CASSYSSHVTGGAYGYTF. CDR3 sequence (DNA): TGTGCCAGCAGTTACTCGAGCCATGTTACAGGGGGCGCTTATGGCTACACCTTC.

Note on this clonotype: It may be a read error: a sequence one base away is much more abundant. The chain employs TRBV5-6 and TRBJ2-5; 7 bases are a match to TRBD2. The germline V gene encodes CDR1 SGHDT and CDR2 YYEEEE. V lost 4 bases, J lost 4 bases, and 4 bases stayed unmatched. This CDR3 has 13 amino acids. CDR3 residues: CASSGREIETQYF. CDR3 nucleotides: TGTGCCAGCAGCGGGCGGGAGATAGAGACCCAGTACTTC.

V and J are TRBV19 and TRBJ2-5; TRBD1 is a possible D gene (6 bases). Germline loops: CDR1 LNHDA, CDR2 SQIVND (reference sequence). Trimming cost V 0 bases and J 3 bases, with 17 bases left between them. This CDR3 is 17 amino acids long. The CDR3 reads CASSIEGVGRGKETQYF. In nucleotides, the CDR3 is TGTGCCAGTAGTATAGAGGGAGTTGGCAGGGGCAAAGAGACCCAGTACTTC.

This clonotype was found many times. The chain links TRBV6-5 to TRBJ2-2; possible D gene TRBD2, 7 bases. The CDR3 length is 16 residues. V was clipped by 5 bases and J by 4 bases, with 17 bases between them. The V gene's germline CDR1 is MNHEY and CDR2 SVGAGI. As DNA, the CDR3 is TGTGCCAGCAGTCCCCGAGGGGGGGCGGGCACCGGGGAGCTGTTTTTT. This sequence encodes CASSPRGGAGTGELFF.

Notes on this clonotype: A clone one base away is much larger, so this may be a read error. This chain connects TRBV5-6 to TRBJ1-4; D is unresolved. Germline values: CDR1 SGHDT, CDR2 YYEEEE. CDR3 length equals 15 residues. DNA of the CDR3: TGTGCCAGCAGCTTAGGACGGCGCGGTAATGAAAAACCGTTTTTT. Protein sequence: CASSLGRRGNEKPFF.

Regarding this clonotype: Since a much larger clone is just one base distant, this may be a read error. In this CDR3 the conserved last residue, phenylalanine or tryptophan, is missing, so a read error is likely. V usage is TRBV4-3 and J usage is TRBJ1-5; maybe TRBD1 (6 bases). Germline-derived CDR1 and CDR2 are LGHNA and YSLEER. The CDR3 is 16 amino acids. V lost 0 bases and J lost 4, with 13 bases in between. The CDR3 nucleotides read TGCGCCAGCAGCCAAGACACAGGGATGGGGAATCAGCCCCAGCATTCT. This sequence encodes CASSQDTGMGNQPQHS.

The sample holds many counts of this clonotype. V usage is TRBV19 and J usage is TRBJ2-1, with D possibly being TRBD1 or TRBD2 (5 bases each). The CDR3 is 12 amino acids. With 5 bases removed from V and 8 bases from J, the gap between germline ends came to 10 bases. CDR1 and CDR2 (germline): LNHDA, SQIVND (reference sequence). This CDR3 is CASSPQGDEQFF. DNA of the CDR3: TGTGCCAGTAGTCCCCAGGGAGATGAGCAGTTCTTC.

This clonotype was counted at least ten times. CDR3 sequence: CASSLFAGYEQYF. The CDR3, as DNA: TGCGCCAGCAGCCTTTTTGCGGGGTACGAGCAGTACTTC. V gene TRBV4-1 combines with J gene TRBJ2-7; D perhaps matches TRBD2 (6 bases). Deletions cut 4 bases from V and 4 bases from J, with 11 bases between. Germline V gene lookup returns CDR1 MGHRA and CDR2 YSYEKL. CDR3 length: 13 residues.

This clonotype has at least ten counts. This rearrangement joins TRBV28 to TRBJ2-1; TRBD1 matches 11 bases. J was trimmed by 8 bases and V by 6 bases; bases with no gene match: 6. Germline CDR1 and CDR2: MDHEN and SYDVKM. CDR3 length: 14 amino acids. DNA of the CDR3: TGTGCCAGCAGCCCTGGACAGGGGGCGTATGAGCAGTTCTTC. Amino acids: CASSPGQGAYEQFF.

Comment on this clonotype: A read error may explain this, as a much larger clone is one base away. This rearrangement joins TRBV30 to TRBJ2-7, with a possible D match to TRBD2 (5 bases). The CDR3 length is 12 residues. CDR1 is GTSNPN, CDR2 SVGIG, per germline (reference sequence). The CDR3, as DNA: TGTGCCTGGAGTGTCCCTCCCGGGGAGCAGTGCTTC. It yields the protein CAWSVPPGEQCF.

A note on this clonotype: A much larger clone is a single base away; this may be a read error. The chain links TRBV28 to TRBJ2-7; perhaps D is TRBD1 or TRBD2 (6 bases each). Trimming took off 2 bases at V and 9 bases at J, with 17 bases between the two ends. The CDR3 consists of 14 residues. Germline V lookup: CDR1 MDHEN, CDR2 SYDVKM. CDR3 amino acids: CASSLPGEVDGQYF. The CDR3 DNA sequence: TGTGCCAGCAGTTTACCAGGGGAGGTGGACGGGCAGTACTTC.

As to this clonotype: It may be a read error: a sequence one base away is much more abundant. J is TRBJ1-1 and V is TRBV28; D unclear. CDR1 and CDR2 (germline): MDHEN, SYDVKM. V lost 2 bases and J 4 bases, leaving 14 bases between the germline ends. This CDR3 has 15 amino acids. CDR3 in DNA: TGTGCCAGCAGTTTAGTACAGCCCCTGAGCACTGAAGCTTTCTTT. This gives the protein CASSLVQPLSTEAFF.

This clonotype was observed many times. This chain connects TRBV27 to TRBJ2-3, with 10 bases lining up with TRBD1. V lost 6 bases and J lost 4; bases outside the gene matches: 10. CDR3 length: 16 residues. Germline V gene sequence: CDR1 MNHEY, CDR2 SMNVEV (reference sequence). In nucleotides, the CDR3 is TGTGCCAGCAGGCCCATCCGGGACAGGGGTGCAGATACGCAGTATTTT. This encodes CASRPIRDRGADTQYF.

The gene calls are TRBV5-1 and TRBJ1-4; no reliable D call. Germline CDR1 is SGHRS and CDR2 is YFSETQ. This CDR3 has 17 residues. Trimming left V 1 base short and J 8 bases short, with 21 bases between. CDR3 residues: CASSLLLRGTEKEKLFF. The CDR3 DNA is TGCGCCAGCAGCTTGCTTTTGCGGGGTACCGAGAAGGAAAAACTGTTTTTT.

Concerning this clonotype itself: This sequence may be a read error, since a much larger clone differs from it by one base. The chain carries TRBV4-1 and TRBJ2-1; 11 nucleotides match TRBD2. Germline loops: CDR1 MGHRA, CDR2 YSYEKL. This CDR3 has 15 amino acids. The CDR3 spells CATAFSGRAYNGQFF. CDR3 nucleotide sequence: TGCGCCACTGCATTTAGCGGGAGGGCGTACAATGGGCAGTTCTTC.

As to this clonotype: A much more abundant neighbour one base away suggests this may be a read error. The V call is TRBV12-3 or TRBV12-4, the J call TRBJ2-7; D ambiguous. Trimming left V 3 bases short and J 3 bases short, with 12 bases between. CDR3 size: 14 residues. This CDR3 reads CASSFGRSYYEQYF. The CDR3 region has the DNA TGTGCCAGCAGTTTCGGCAGGAGCTACTACGAGCAGTACTTC.

This clonotype occurred many times. The rearrangement links TRBV5-1 to TRBJ1-2; D not resolved. The CDR3 runs to 16 residues. V was trimmed by 0 bases and J by 0 bases, leaving 12 bases between them. Germline-derived CDR1 and CDR2 are SGHRS and YFSETQ. DNA for the CDR3: TGCGCCAGCAGCTTGGAATCTAGCTTATCTAACTATGGCTACACCTTC. Translating gives CASSLESSLSNYGYTF.

This clonotype was detected many times. The chain joins TRBV4-3 to TRBJ2-5; D unresolved. Germline V CDR1 and CDR2: LGHNA, YSLEER. This CDR3 has 13 amino acids. Deletions cut 0 bases from V and 5 bases from J, with 7 bases between. The CDR3 coding sequence is TGCGCCAGCAGCCAAGAAAAGTGGGAGACCCAGTACTTC. Encoded protein: CASSQEKWETQYF.

As to this clonotype: This may stem from a read error, because a much larger clone lies one nucleotide away. The V and J genes are TRBV7-2 and TRBJ1-1, with TRBD1 as a possible D gene (6 bases). The CDR3 has 15 amino acids. Germline V gene lookup returns CDR1 SGHTA and CDR2 FQGNSA. The CDR3 sequence is CASSTEDRLNAEAFF. The CDR3 nucleotides read TGTGCCAGCAGCACAGAGGACAGACTGAACGCTGAAGCTTTCTTT.

Concerning this clonotype itself: A much larger clone differs by one base, so this may be a read error. The chain combines TRBV20-1 with TRBJ2-3; 7 positions match TRBD2. Looked up from germline, CDR1 is DFQATT and CDR2 is SNEGSKA (reference sequence). The CDR3 has 15 amino acids. With V trimmed by 6 bases and J by 7 bases, 16 bases remained unmatched. CDR3: CSAPGGFSIANTQYF. The CDR3 nucleotides read TGCAGTGCGCCCGGGGGGTTCAGTATCGCAAATACGCAGTATTTT.

A word on this clonotype: Sequence at one end of the junction differs from germline and may be a read error. CDR3 in DNA: TGTGCCCGCAGCCCAGATTCAGGGTCTGGGACTGAAGCTTTCTTT. Protein product: CARSPDSGSGTEAFF. The rearrangement joins TRBV3-1 to TRBJ1-1, with D perhaps TRBD1 (5 bases). This CDR3 has 15 amino acids. Germline V lookup: CDR1 LGHDT, CDR2 YNNKEL (reference sequence).

This clonotype was seen ten or more times. The chain carries TRBV6-6 and TRBJ2-1, with TRBD2 identical over 9 bases. With V trimmed by 7 bases and J by 10 bases, 17 bases remained unmatched. The V gene's germline CDR1 is MNHNY and CDR2 SVGAGI (reference sequence). This CDR3 comprises 16 residues. CDR3 sequence: CASITLGAGGPEEQFF. CDR3 DNA: TGTGCCAGCATCACCCTCGGGGCGGGGGGGCCGGAAGAGCAGTTCTTC.

At least ten counts were recorded for this clonotype. This rearrangement joins TRBV13 to TRBJ2-5, with 7 nucleotides matching TRBD1. CDR3 length: 17 amino acids. The junction had 10 bases not matched to a gene; V was cut back by 2 bases and J by 1 base. Germline assignment: CDR1 PRHDT and CDR2 FYEKMQ (reference sequence). This CDR3 is CASSLSDEGQTQETQYF. The DNA for the CDR3 is TGTGCCAGCAGCTTAAGCGATGAGGGACAGACCCAAGAGACCCAGTACTTC.

Details on this clonotype: This may arise from a read error, as a much more abundant clone is one base away. The chain employs TRBV6-5 and TRBJ1-5; D is unresolved. Looked up from germline, CDR1 is MNHEY and CDR2 is SVGAGI. This CDR3 is built from 13 residues. The V end was cut by 8 bases, the J end by 5 bases, with 13 bases between. The CDR3 here is CASCSRSYQPQHF. The CDR3, as DNA: TGTGCCAGCTGTTCCCGAAGCTATCAGCCCCAGCATTTT.